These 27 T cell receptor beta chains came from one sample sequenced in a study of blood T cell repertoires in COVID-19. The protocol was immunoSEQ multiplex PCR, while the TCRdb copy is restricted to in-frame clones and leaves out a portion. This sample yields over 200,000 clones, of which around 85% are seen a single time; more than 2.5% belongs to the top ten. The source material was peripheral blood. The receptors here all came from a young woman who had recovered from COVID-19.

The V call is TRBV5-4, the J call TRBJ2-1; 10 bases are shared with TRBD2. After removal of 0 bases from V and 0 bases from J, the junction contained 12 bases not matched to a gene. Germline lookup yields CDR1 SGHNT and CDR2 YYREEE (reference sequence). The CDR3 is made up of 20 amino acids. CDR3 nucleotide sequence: TGTGCCAGCAGCTTGGAAGAAGTAGCGGGGGGCCCGTCCTCCTACAATGAGCAGTTCTTC. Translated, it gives CASSLEEVAGGPSSYNEQFF.

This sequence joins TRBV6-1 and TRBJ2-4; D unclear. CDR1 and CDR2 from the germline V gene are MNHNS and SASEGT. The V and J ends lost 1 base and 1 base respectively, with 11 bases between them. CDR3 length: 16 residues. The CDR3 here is CASSEVHSTAKNIQYF. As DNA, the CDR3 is TGTGCCAGCAGTGAAGTTCACAGTACGGCCAAAAACATTCAGTACTTC.

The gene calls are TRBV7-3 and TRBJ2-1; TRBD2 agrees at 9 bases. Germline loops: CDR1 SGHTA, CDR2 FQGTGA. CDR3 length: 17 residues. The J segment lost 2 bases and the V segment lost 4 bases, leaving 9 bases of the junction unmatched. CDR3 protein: CASSSEAAGGPYNEQFF. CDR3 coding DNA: TGTGCCAGCAGCTCGGAGGCAGCGGGGGGACCCTACAATGAGCAGTTCTTC. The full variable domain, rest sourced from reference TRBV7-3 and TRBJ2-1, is GAGVSQTPSNKVTEKGKYVELRCDPISGHTALYWYRQSLGQGPEFLIYFQGTGAADDSGLPNDRFFAVRPEGSVSTLKIQRTERGDSAVYLCASSSEAAGGPYNEQFFGPGTRLTVL.

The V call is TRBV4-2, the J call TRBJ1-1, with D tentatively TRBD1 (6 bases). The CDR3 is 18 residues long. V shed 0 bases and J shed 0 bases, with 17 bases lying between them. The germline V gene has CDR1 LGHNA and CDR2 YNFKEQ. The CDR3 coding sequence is TGTGCCAGCAGCCAAGATGGGCGGGGGGCTGGAGTGAACACTGAAGCTTTCTTT. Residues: CASSQDGRGAGVNTEAFF.

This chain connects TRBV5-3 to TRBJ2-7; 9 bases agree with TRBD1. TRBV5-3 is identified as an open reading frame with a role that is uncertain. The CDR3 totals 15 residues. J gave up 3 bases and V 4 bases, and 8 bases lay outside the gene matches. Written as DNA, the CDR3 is TGTGCCAGAAGCCCCAAACGGGACAGGGTCTACGAGCAGTACTTC. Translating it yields CARSPKRDRVYEQYF.

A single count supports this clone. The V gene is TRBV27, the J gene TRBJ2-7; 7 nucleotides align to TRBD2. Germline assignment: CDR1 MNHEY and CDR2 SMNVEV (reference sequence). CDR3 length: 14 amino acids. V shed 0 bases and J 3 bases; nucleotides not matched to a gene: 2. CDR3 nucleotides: TGTGCCAGCAGTTTATCGGGGGGGGGCTACGAGCAGTACTTC. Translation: CASSLSGGGYEQYF.

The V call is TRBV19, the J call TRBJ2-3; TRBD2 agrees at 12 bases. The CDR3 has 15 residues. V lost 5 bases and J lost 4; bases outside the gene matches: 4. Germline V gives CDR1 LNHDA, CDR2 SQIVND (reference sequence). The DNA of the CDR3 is TGTGCCAGTAGTCAGACTAGCGGGGGTGCAGATACGCAGTATTTT. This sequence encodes CASSQTSGGADTQYF.

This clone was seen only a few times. The CDR3 nucleotides are TGTGCCAGCAGCTTAGGGAGGAGGAAACCTAATGAAAAACTGTTTTTT. Its protein product is CASSLGRRKPNEKLFF. This rearrangement joins TRBV11-1 to TRBJ1-4; D remains ambiguous. Per germline, CDR1 SGHAT and CDR2 FQDESV (reference sequence). Trimming took 1 base from V and 3 from J, leaving 12 bases between them. There are 16 residues in the CDR3.

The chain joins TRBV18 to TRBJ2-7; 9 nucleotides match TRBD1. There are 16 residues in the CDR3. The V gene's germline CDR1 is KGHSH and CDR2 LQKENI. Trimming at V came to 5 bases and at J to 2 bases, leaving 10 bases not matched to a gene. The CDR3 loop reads CASSGGQGYLPYEQYF. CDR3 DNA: TGTGCCAGCTCAGGGGGACAGGGCTACCTGCCCTACGAGCAGTACTTC.

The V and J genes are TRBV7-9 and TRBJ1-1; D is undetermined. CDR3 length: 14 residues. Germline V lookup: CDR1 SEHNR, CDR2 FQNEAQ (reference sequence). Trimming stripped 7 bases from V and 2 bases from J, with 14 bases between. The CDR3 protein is CASTPLRENTEAFF. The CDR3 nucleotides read TGTGCCAGCACCCCCTTGAGGGAAAACACTGAAGCTTTCTTT.

The CDR3 here is CAIRQGLARTDTQYF. The CDR3 coding sequence is TGTGCCATCAGGCAAGGACTAGCGCGCACAGATACGCAGTATTTT. The chain carries TRBV28 and TRBJ2-3; TRBD2 agrees at 9 bases. This CDR3 is built from 15 residues. V was clipped by 10 bases and J by 1 base; unmatched bases: 9. Germline V CDR1 and CDR2: MDHEN, SYDVKM.

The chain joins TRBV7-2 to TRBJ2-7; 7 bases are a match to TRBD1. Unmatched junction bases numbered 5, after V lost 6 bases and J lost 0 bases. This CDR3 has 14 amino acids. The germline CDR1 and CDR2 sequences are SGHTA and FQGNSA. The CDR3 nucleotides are TGTGCCAGCAGTTTCCGGGACAGCTCCTACGAGCAGTACTTC. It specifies CASSFRDSSYEQYF. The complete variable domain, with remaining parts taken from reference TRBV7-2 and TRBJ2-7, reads GAGVSQSPSNKVTEKGKDVELRCDPISGHTALYWYRQSLGQGLEFLIYFQGNSAPDKSGLPSDRFSAERTGGSVSTLTIQRTQQEDSAVYLCASSFRDSSYEQYFGPGTRLTVT.

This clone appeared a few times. CDR3: CSASLAGGQPQHF. The CDR3 bases are TGCAGTGCTAGTCTGGCAGGGGGCCAGCCCCAGCATTTT. This chain joins TRBV20-1 and TRBJ1-5; 8 nucleotides line up with TRBD1. The CDR3 has 13 residues. Trimming at V came to 3 bases and at J to 7 bases, leaving 5 bases not matched to a gene. Germline V gives CDR1 DFQATT, CDR2 SNEGSKA (reference sequence).

The CDR3 protein is CASSESKTRTPYNEQFF. Written as DNA, the CDR3 is TGCGCCAGCAGTGAGTCGAAGACTAGGACCCCCTACAATGAGCAGTTCTTC. The rearrangement joins TRBV10-1 to TRBJ2-1, with D tentatively TRBD2 (6 bases). The CDR3 runs to 17 residues. CDR1 and CDR2 (germline): WNHNN, SYGVQD (reference sequence). Trimming cost V 0 bases and J 2 bases, with 14 bases left between them.

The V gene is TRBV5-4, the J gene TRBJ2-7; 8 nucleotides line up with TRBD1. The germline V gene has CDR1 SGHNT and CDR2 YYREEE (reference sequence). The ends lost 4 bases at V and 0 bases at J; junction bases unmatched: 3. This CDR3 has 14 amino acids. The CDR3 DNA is TGTGCCAGCAGCGAGACAGGGGCCTCCTACGAGCAGTACTTC. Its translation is CASSETGASYEQYF.

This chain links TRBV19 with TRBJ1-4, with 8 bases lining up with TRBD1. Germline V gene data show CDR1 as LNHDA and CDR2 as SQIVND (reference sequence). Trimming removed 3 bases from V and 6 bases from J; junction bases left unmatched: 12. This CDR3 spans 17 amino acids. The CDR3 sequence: CASSITDRGDSHEKLFF. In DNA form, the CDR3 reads TGTGCCAGTAGTATTACCGACAGGGGTGACTCTCATGAAAAACTGTTTTTT.

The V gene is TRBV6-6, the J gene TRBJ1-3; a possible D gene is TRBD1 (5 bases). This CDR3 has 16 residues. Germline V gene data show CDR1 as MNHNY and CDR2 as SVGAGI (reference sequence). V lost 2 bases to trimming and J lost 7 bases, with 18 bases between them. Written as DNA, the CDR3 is TGTGCCAGCAGTTACCCTCTGGGACTAAACAGCAACACCATATATTTT. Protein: CASSYPLGLNSNTIYF.

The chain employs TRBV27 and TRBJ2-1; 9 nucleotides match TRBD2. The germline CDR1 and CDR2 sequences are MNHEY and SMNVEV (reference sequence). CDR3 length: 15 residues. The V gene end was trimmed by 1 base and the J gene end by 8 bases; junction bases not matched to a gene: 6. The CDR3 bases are TGTGCCAGCAGTTTATTAAGCGGGGGGAGCTATGAGCAGTTCTTC. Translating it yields CASSLLSGGSYEQFF.

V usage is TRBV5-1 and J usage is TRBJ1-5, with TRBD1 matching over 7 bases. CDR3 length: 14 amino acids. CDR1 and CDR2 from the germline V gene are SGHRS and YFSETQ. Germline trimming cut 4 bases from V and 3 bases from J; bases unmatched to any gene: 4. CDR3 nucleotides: TGCGCCAGCAGCCCGGGACAGACCAATCAGCCCCAGCATTTT. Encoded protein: CASSPGQTNQPQHF.

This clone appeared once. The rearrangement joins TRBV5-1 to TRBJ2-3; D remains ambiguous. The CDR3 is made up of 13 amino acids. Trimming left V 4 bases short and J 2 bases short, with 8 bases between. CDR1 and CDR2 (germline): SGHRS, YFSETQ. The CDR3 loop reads CASSVGYTDTQYF. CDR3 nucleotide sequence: TGCGCCAGCAGCGTGGGTTACACAGATACGCAGTATTTT. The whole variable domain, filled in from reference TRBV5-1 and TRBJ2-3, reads KAGVTQTPRYLIKTRGQQVTLSCSPISGHRSVSWYQQTPGQGLQFLFEYFSETQRNKGNFPGRFSGRQFSNSRSEMNVSTLELGDSALYLCASSVGYTDTQYFGPGTRLTVL.

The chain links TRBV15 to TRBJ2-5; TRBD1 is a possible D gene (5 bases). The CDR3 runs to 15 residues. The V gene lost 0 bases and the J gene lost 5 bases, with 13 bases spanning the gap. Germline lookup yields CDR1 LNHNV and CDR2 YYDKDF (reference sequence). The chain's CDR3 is CATSRDRAGMETQYF. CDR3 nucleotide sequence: TGTGCCACCAGCAGAGATCGGGCAGGGATGGAGACCCAGTACTTC. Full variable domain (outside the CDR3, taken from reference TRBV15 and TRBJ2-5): DAMVIQNPRYQVTQFGKPVTLSCSQTLNHNVMYWYQQKSSQAPKLLFHYYDKDFNNEADTPDNFQSRRPNTSFCFLDIRSPGLGDTAMYLCATSRDRAGMETQYFGPGTRLLVL.

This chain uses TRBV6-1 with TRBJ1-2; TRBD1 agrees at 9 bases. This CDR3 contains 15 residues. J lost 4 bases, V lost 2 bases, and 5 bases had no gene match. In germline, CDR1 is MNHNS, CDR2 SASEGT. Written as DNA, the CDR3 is TGTGCCAGCAGTGAATCACAGGGGGCTGGCTATGGCTACACCTTC. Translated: CASSESQGAGYGYTF.

This chain's CDR3 is CASSSGPGGMETQYF. For the CDR3, the DNA is TGTGCCAGCAGCTCGGGGCCAGGGGGCATGGAGACCCAGTACTTC. The V and J genes are TRBV7-6 and TRBJ2-5; TRBD1 aligns across 8 bases. Germline V CDR1 and CDR2: SGHVS, FNYEAQ. V was pared by 4 bases and J by 5 bases, with 9 bases of the junction left unmatched. The CDR3 has 15 amino acids.

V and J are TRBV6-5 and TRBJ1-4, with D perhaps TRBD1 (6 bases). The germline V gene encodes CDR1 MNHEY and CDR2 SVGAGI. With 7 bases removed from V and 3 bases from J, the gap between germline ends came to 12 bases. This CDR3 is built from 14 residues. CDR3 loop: CASKEGGANEKLFF. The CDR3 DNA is TGTGCCAGCAAGGAAGGGGGGGCTAATGAAAAACTGTTTTTT.

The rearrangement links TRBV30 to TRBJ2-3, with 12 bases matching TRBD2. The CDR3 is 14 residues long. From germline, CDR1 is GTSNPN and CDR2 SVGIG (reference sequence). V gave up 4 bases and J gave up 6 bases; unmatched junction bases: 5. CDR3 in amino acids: CAWTSGGASDTQYF. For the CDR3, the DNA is TGTGCCTGGACTAGCGGGGGGGCCTCCGATACGCAGTATTTT.

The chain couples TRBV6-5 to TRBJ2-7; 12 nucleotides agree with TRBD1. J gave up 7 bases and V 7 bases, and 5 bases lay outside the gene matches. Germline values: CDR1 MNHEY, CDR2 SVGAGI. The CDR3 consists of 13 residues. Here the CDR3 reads CASMQGQGAEQYF. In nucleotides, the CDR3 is TGTGCCAGCATGCAGGGACAGGGGGCAGAGCAGTACTTC.

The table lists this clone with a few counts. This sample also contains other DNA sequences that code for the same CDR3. CDR3 nucleotides: TGTGCCAGCAGTGACCCCGTTAGGGGAAACACTGAAGCTTTCTTT. This gives the protein CASSDPVRGNTEAFF. This chain connects TRBV25-1 to TRBJ1-1, with D perhaps matching TRBD1 (5 bases). The germline V gene has CDR1 MGHDK and CDR2 SYGVNS. The CDR3 totals 15 residues. V shed 3 bases and J shed 2 bases, with 13 bases lying between them.